A selection of T cell receptor beta chains follows, all from one sample in a study of blood T cell repertoires in COVID-19. Measured with immunoSEQ multiplex PCR; TCRdb has only the in-frame clones, and not every one. The sample lists 98,000 or so clones; roughly 83% were seen once. Input material: peripheral blood. The receptors were sampled from an elderly woman with active or convalescent COVID-19. Each CDR3 is given with its conserved first and last residue. D genes are given only for firm matches. Where a row states a size, it is once, few, many or the class of an expanded clone; other rows omit it.

>15|TRBV7-9|NA|TRBJ2-7|TRBD2
TGTGCCAGCAGCTTAACGGGAGGGGGCTCCTACGAGCAGTACTTC
CASSLTGGGSYEQYF
>15|TRBV15|NA|TRBJ2-7|TRBD2
TGTGCCACCAGTCGGGGGGGACTAGCGCCTTACGAGCAGTACTTC
CATSRGGLAPYEQYF
>14|TRBV10-3|NA|TRBJ2-5|TRBD2
TGTGCCATCGGGACTAGCGGGGGGGCCGAGACCCAGTACTTC
CAIGTSGGAETQYF
>19|TRBV18|NA|TRBJ2-2|TRBD2
TGTGCCAGCTCACCAACACCCCCTACTAGCGGGAGGAACACCGGGGAGCTGTTTTTT
CASSPTPPTSGRNTGELFF
>16|TRBV13|NA|TRBJ1-4|TRBD1
TGTGCCAGCAGCTTAGGTCGGGGACAGGGAAATGAAAAACTGTTTTTT
CASSLGRGQGNEKLFF
>16|TRBV28|NA|TRBJ1-5|TRBD1
TGTGCCAGCAGTTCCACTTTGACAGGGTACAATCAGCCCCAGCATTTT
CASSSTLTGYNQPQHF
>15|TRBV28|few|TRBJ2-7|TRBD2
TGTGCCAGCGTACCTAGCGGGAGGAACTCCTACGAGCAGTACTTC
CASVPSGRNSYEQYF
>15|TRBV7-8|NA|TRBJ1-5|NA
TGTGCCAGCAGCTTCCGGCAGGGCATCGATCAGCCCCAGCATTTT
CASSFRQGIDQPQHF
>14|TRBV13|NA|TRBJ1-6|TRBD1
TGTGCCAGCAGGGAGACAGGGGGCAATTCACCCCTCCACTTT
CASRETGGNSPLHF
>15|TRBV15|once|TRBJ1-3|TRBD1
TGTGCCACCAGGACAGGGGGTGGGAGCGGAAACACCATATATTTT
CATRTGGGSGNTIYF
>13|TRBV11-2|NA|TRBJ1-6|NA
TGTGCCAGCAGCGTTTCAGGGGAATCACCCCTCCACTTT
CASSVSGESPLHF
>14|TRBV7-2|NA|TRBJ1-2|NA
TGTGCCAGCAGCACCCGGACAGCAAACTATGGCTACACCTTC
CASSTRTANYGYTF
>14|TRBV30|NA|TRBJ2-3|NA
TGTGCCTGGAGCCATCAGACTAGCACAGATACGCAGTATTTT
CAWSHQTSTDTQYF
>14|TRBV2|once|TRBJ2-2|NA
TGTGCCAGCAAGCCGTTACAGGGAACCGGGGAGCTGTTTTTT
CASKPLQGTGELFF
>14|TRBV10-3|once|TRBJ1-6|TRBD1
TGTGCCATCAGTGCCGGGACAGAGAATTCACCCCTCCACTTT
CAISAGTENSPLHF
>17|TRBV5-6|NA|TRBJ1-5|TRBD1
TGTGCCAGCAGCTTGGCGGGACAGGGGAAATGGAATCAGCCCCAGCATTTT
CASSLAGQGKWNQPQHF
>15|TRBV3-1/TRBV3-2|NA|TRBJ2-3|TRBD2
TGTGCCAGCAGCCTCCTTAGCGGGGGGCTAGATACGCAGTATTTT
CASSLLSGGLDTQYF
>17|TRBV5-1|NA|TRBJ1-1|TRBD1
TGCGCCAGCAGCTTCCCGGCAGGGGGCCACCAAAACACTGAAGCTTTCTTT
CASSFPAGGHQNTEAFF
>14|TRBV5-4|few|TRBJ1-4|NA
TGTGCCAGCAGCTTCAAGGGGGATAGTGAAAAACTGTTTTTT
CASSFKGDSEKLFF
>13|TRBV24-1|NA|TRBJ2-5|NA
TGTGCCACCAGTGAGGGGGCAGGAAAGACCCAGTACTTC
CATSEGAGKTQYF
>13|TRBV27|NA|TRBJ1-2|NA
TGTGCCAGCAGTCAGACAGGTTCACGGGGCTACACCTTC
CASSQTGSRGYTF
>11|TRBV6-5|NA|TRBJ2-2|TRBD1
TGTGCCGGACAGGGGAACGGGGAGCTGTTTTTT
CAGQGNGELFF
>15|TRBV4-1|few|TRBJ1-2|NA
TGCGCCAGCAGCCCCTGGGGGGGTTCGGTCTATGGCTACACCTTC
CASSPWGGSVYGYTF
>14|TRBV15|NA|TRBJ2-4|NA
TGTGCCACTTCTTTCGGGGTAGCCAAAAACATTCAGTACTTC
CATSFGVAKNIQYF
>21|TRBV28|NA|TRBJ2-2|TRBD2
TGTGCCAGCAGACATGGGTGGGGGACTAGCGGGAGGAAAGGTGACACCGGGGAGCTGTTTTTT
CASRHGWGTSGRKGDTGELFF
>14|TRBV19|NA|TRBJ1-1|TRBD1
TGTGCCAGTAGTTCCGGACAGGGAAACACTGAAGCTTTCTTT
CASSSGQGNTEAFF
>14|TRBV19|NA|TRBJ2-2|NA
TGTGCCAGTAGTATTGGTCAGGTGCCCGGGGAGCTGTTTTTT
CASSIGQVPGELFF
>15|TRBV11-1|NA|TRBJ1-1|TRBD1
TGTGCCAGCAGCTTAGCGACAGGGAGGTCGGCTGAAGCTTTCTTT
CASSLATGRSAEAFF
>14|TRBV2|NA|TRBJ1-6|NA
TGTGCCAGCAGTCCGACCGTGGAGAACTCACCCCTCCACTTT
CASSPTVENSPLHF
>14|TRBV10-3|NA|TRBJ1-6|NA
TGTGCCATCAAAACAAACGGACTAAATTCACCCCTCCACTTT
CAIKTNGLNSPLHF
>13|TRBV7-9|few|TRBJ2-3|NA
TGTGCCAGCAGCCCGAAGACAGCAGATACGCAGTATTTT
CASSPKTADTQYF
>17|TRBV5-5|NA|TRBJ1-6|NA
TGTGCCAGCAGCTTGGTTCGGGGTGGCCGGTTGGGATCACCCCTCCACTTT
CASSLVRGGRLGSPLHF
>12|TRBV5-8|NA|TRBJ2-7|TRBD1
TGTGCCAGCAGCTGGACAGGGCGCAACGGGTACTTC
CASSWTGRNGYF
>15|TRBV28|NA|TRBJ1-5|NA
TGTGCCAGCAGCCCCGGCACCAGGGGCAATCAGCCCCAGCATTTT
CASSPGTRGNQPQHF
>19|TRBV19|NA|TRBJ2-3|TRBD2
TGTGCCAGTAGTATAATTTTCAGCGGGGGGCCTGGGGGCACAGATACGCAGTATTTT
CASSIIFSGGPGGTDTQYF
>15|TRBV6-2/TRBV6-3|NA|TRBJ2-3|TRBD2
TGTGCCAGCAGCCCGACTAGCGCCGAGTATGGTACGCAGTATTTT
CASSPTSAEYGTQYF
>20|TRBV3-1/TRBV3-2|NA|TRBJ1-3|NA
TGTGCCAGCAGCCCGACAGGACAGCTGAAAGCATTGGAATCTGGAAACACCATATATTTT
CASSPTGQLKALESGNTIYF
>11|TRBV10-3|NA|TRBJ2-1|NA
TGTGCCATCCGAGGGAGTGTTGAGCAGTTCTTC
CAIRGSVEQFF
>13|TRBV27|NA|TRBJ1-2|TRBD1
TGTGCCAGCAGTTTAGGGACAGGGGTCGGCTACACCTTC
CASSLGTGVGYTF
>13|TRBV12-3/TRBV12-4|NA|TRBJ2-7|TRBD2
TGTGCCAGCAGATTTAGCGGGAGCGACGAGCAGTACTTC
CASRFSGSDEQYF
>14|TRBV10-3|NA|TRBJ2-7|NA
TGTGCCATCAGTACACCGGGACAATCCTACGAGCAGTACTTC
CAISTPGQSYEQYF
>12|TRBV7-8|NA|TRBJ2-1|NA
TGTGCCAGCAGCTTCGCAGGGAGGAGGCAGTTCTTC
CASSFAGRRQFF
>15|TRBV2|NA|TRBJ2-3|TRBD2
TGTGCCAGCAGTTCTAGCGGGGGGCCCGCAGATACGCAGTATTTT
CASSSSGGPADTQYF
>15|TRBV30|NA|TRBJ1-5|NA
TGTGCCTGGAGTGTAGGTCCGGGGGGCAATCAGCCCCAGCATTTT
CAWSVGPGGNQPQHF
>15|TRBV2|NA|TRBJ2-1|TRBD2
TGTGCCAGCAGTGGAGGCGGGAGCTCCTACAATGAGCAGTTCTTC
CASSGGGSSYNEQFF
>14|TRBV7-2|NA|TRBJ2-3|TRBD1
TGTGCCAGCATCATGACAGGGGGCTCAGATACGCAGTATTTT
CASIMTGGSDTQYF
>12|TRBV28|NA|TRBJ2-7|NA
TGTGCCAGCACCCTTAGGGGCCACGAGCAGTACTTC
CASTLRGHEQYF
>14|TRBV29-1|NA|TRBJ1-2|TRBD1
TGCAGCGTTGAACAGGGGGCGCTGACGGGGGGCTACACCTTC
CSVEQGALTGGYTF
>14|TRBV7-6|NA|TRBJ1-1|TRBD1
TGTGCCAGCAGCCCCGACAGGGTTGACGGTGAAGCTTTCTTT
CASSPDRVDGEAFF
>16|TRBV19|NA|TRBJ1-5|TRBD1
TGTGCCAGTAATCCCTCGGACAGGGGAAAAGGTCAGCCCCAGCATTTT
CASNPSDRGKGQPQHF